Below are 14 T cell receptor beta chains sequenced from a single sample in a study of OX40 agonist ivuxolimab in advanced cancers. Generated by immunoSEQ multiplex PCR, the TCRdb table keeps only in-frame clones and is missing some. This repertoire shows tens of thousands of clones, around four fifths found once; its top ten account for approximately 0.4%. The specimen was CD4+ or CD8+ T cells sorted from blood, collected in a trial of the OX40 agonist ivuxolimab. All receptors come from an adult with an advanced solid tumor such as melanoma, head and neck, liver or kidney cancer.

The chain couples TRBV7-9 to TRBJ2-7, with 15 bases matching TRBD2. In germline, CDR1 is SEHNR, CDR2 FQNEAQ (reference sequence). Unmatched junction bases numbered 7, after V lost 2 bases and J lost 2 bases. This CDR3 contains 18 residues. The CDR3 nucleotides read TGTGCCAGCAGCTTACGGACTAGCGGGAGGGCGGGGGCCTACGAGCAGTACTTC. Translation: CASSLRTSGRAGAYEQYF. The full variable domain, with the rest looked up from reference TRBV7-9 and TRBJ2-7, is DTGVSQNPRHKITKRGQNVTFRCDPISEHNRLYWYRQTLGQGPEFLTYFQNEAQLEKSRLLSDRFSAERPKGSFSTLEIQRTEQGDSAMYLCASSLRTSGRAGAYEQYFGPGTRLTVT.

This chain connects TRBV6-4 to TRBJ1-3, with TRBD1 as a possible D gene (5 bases). The CDR3 contains 17 residues. V lost 4 bases and J 2 bases, leaving 18 bases between the germline ends. Germline V gene lookup returns CDR1 MRHNA and CDR2 SNTAGT. CDR3 in DNA: TGTGCCAGCAGTGGGACGGGCGCAGGGATTACTGGAAACACCATATATTTT. Translation: CASSGTGAGITGNTIYF.

The chain uses TRBV19 and TRBJ1-5; D gene ambiguous. V lost 9 bases, J lost 0 bases, and 6 bases lay in between. CDR1 and CDR2 from the germline V gene are LNHDA and SQIVND (reference sequence). The CDR3 spans 12 residues. The CDR3: CASKFSNQPQHF. The CDR3 coding sequence is TGTGCCAGCAAGTTTAGCAATCAGCCCCAGCATTTT.

J is TRBJ1-5 and V is TRBV4-3, with 9 nucleotides matching TRBD1. V shed 4 bases, J shed 11 bases, and the junction held 6 bases outside the gene matches. The germline V gene has CDR1 LGHNA and CDR2 YSLEER. The CDR3 extends over 13 amino acids. Written as DNA, the CDR3 is TGCGCCAGCAGCCCTGACAGGGGGGCATCCCAGCATTTT. Amino acids: CASSPDRGASQHF.

The J gene is TRBJ1-1, the V gene TRBV6-5, with D unresolved. The germline V and J ends were trimmed by 4 bases and 1 base, with 10 bases remaining between them. This CDR3 spans 14 amino acids. CDR1 and CDR2 from the germline V gene are MNHEY and SVGAGI. DNA for the CDR3: TGTGCCAGCAGTTCCCCCCCCCGGAACACTGAAGCTTTCTTT. Its translation is CASSSPPRNTEAFF.

The gene calls are TRBV5-3 and TRBJ2-7; 9 nucleotides agree with TRBD2. TRBV5-3 belongs to the ORF category, with a function that is uncertain. The V segment lost 0 bases and the J segment 0 bases; nucleotides outside the gene matches: 4. CDR3 length: 16 amino acids. The CDR3 bases are TGTGCCAGAAGCTTGGTAGCGGGAGCCGCCTCCTACGAGCAGTACTTC. It is translated as CARSLVAGAASYEQYF.

The chain couples TRBV11-2 to TRBJ1-4; D remains ambiguous. This CDR3 spans 14 amino acids. Trimming stripped 3 bases from V and 7 bases from J, with 12 bases between. Per the germline V gene, CDR1 is SGHAT and CDR2 is FQNNGV. As DNA, the CDR3 is TGTGCCAGCAGCTTCCGGACCCCGGCTGAAAAACTGTTTTTT. It yields the protein CASSFRTPAEKLFF.

The CDR3 is CASSQYEPGQEETQYF. The CDR3 DNA is TGCGCCAGCAGTCAGTACGAACCGGGACAGGAAGAGACCCAGTACTTC. This sequence joins TRBV23-1 and TRBJ2-5, with 8 bases fitting TRBD1. TRBV23-1 has ORF status, its function being uncertain. V gave up 3 bases and J gave up 3 bases; unmatched junction bases: 9. This CDR3 comprises 16 residues.

This clone was recorded a few times. The CDR3 coding sequence is TGCGCCAGCAGCCCGGATGGTTCAAGCACAGATACGCAGTATTTT. Translating it yields CASSPDGSSTDTQYF. This rearrangement joins TRBV5-1 to TRBJ2-3; D is undetermined. The CDR3 covers 15 residues. V gave up 4 bases and J gave up 0 bases, with 12 bases separating them. The germline V gene encodes CDR1 SGHRS and CDR2 YFSETQ.

This chain links TRBV6-6 with TRBJ1-5; D not certain. Germline lookup yields CDR1 MNHNY and CDR2 SVGAGI (reference sequence). This CDR3 is 12 amino acids long. Trimming stripped 4 bases from V and 9 bases from J, with 10 bases between. The CDR3 bases are TGTGCCAGCAGTTCACCTCTCCGGCCCCAGCATTTT. Its translation is CASSSPLRPQHF.

This clone was picked up a small number of times. The chain employs TRBV29-1 and TRBJ1-1; D not certain. Trimming stripped 0 bases from V and 0 bases from J, with 5 bases between. This CDR3 spans 13 amino acids. The germline V gene encodes CDR1 SQVTM and CDR2 ANQGSEA. In nucleotides, the CDR3 is TGCAGCGTTGAAGAAGCCCTGAACACTGAAGCTTTCTTT. This codes for CSVEEALNTEAFF.

The chain is built from TRBV28 and TRBJ1-1; perhaps TRBD1 as D (5 bases). CDR1 is MDHEN and CDR2 is SYDVKM in the germline V gene. Trimming removed 3 bases from V and 8 bases from J, with 13 bases in between. CDR3 size: 13 residues. The CDR3 DNA follows: TGTGCCAGCAGTTTCCTCGCCGGGGGAGAAGCTTTCTTT. Translating it yields CASSFLAGGEAFF.

This rearrangement joins TRBV11-2 to TRBJ1-1; the match to TRBD1 covers 9 bases. The ends lost 6 bases at V and 4 bases at J; junction bases unmatched: 6. Germline assignment: CDR1 SGHAT and CDR2 FQNNGV. This CDR3 spans 14 amino acids. CDR3 region: CASSRDRGGTEAFF. The DNA for the CDR3 is TGTGCCAGCAGTAGAGACAGGGGGGGCACTGAAGCTTTCTTT. Together with reference TRBV11-2 and TRBJ1-1, the CDR3 gives the full variable domain: EAGVAQSPRYKIIEKRQSVAFWCNPISGHATLYWYQQILGQGPKLLIQFQNNGVVDDSQLPKDRFSAERLKGVDSTLKIQPAKLEDSAVYLCASSRDRGGTEAFFGQGTRLTVV.

This rearrangement joins TRBV18 to TRBJ1-2, with D maybe TRBD1 (5 bases). Germline CDR1 is KGHSH and CDR2 is LQKENI. The ends were cut back, 3 bases at V and 0 bases at J, with 8 bases in the middle. The CDR3 runs 14 residues. The CDR3 region has the DNA TGTGCCAGCTCACCGACAGTTACTAACTATGGCTACACCTTC. Its protein product is CASSPTVTNYGYTF.